This T cell receptor (beta chain) derives from a study of blood T cells in healthy people across ages. Notes on this clonotype: Its target is not known.

Study conclusions and caveats: Both naive CD4+ cell counts and diversity were greater in long-lived donors than in aged donors.

Donors gave approximately 9.9 milliliters of peripheral blood apiece. A second PCR of roughly 7 to 11 cycles used a sample-barcoded 5' primer and a J-beta primer mix. MiXCR, run by TCRdb on the 5' RACE reads, gives a single entry per CDR3 protein. Among roughly 1.6 million distinct CDR3 sequences, roughly a third were seen once, and the ten largest hold around 11%. The sequencing input was blood. This TCR came from a woman under 40 in good health.

The CDR3 loop is CASRQGQDTGELFF. CDR3 bases: TGTGCCAGCAGGCAGGGACAGGACACCGGGGAGCTGTTTTTT. The V gene is TRBV7-9, the J gene TRBJ2-2; 8 bases are shared with TRBD1. J gave up 3 bases and V 6 bases, and 3 bases lay outside the gene matches. The CDR3 length is 14 residues. From germline, CDR1 is SEHNR and CDR2 FQNEAQ (reference sequence).